The rows below give T cell receptor beta chains drawn from one sample of a study of T cells in localized non-small cell lung cancer. Produced via immunoSEQ multiplex PCR; TCRdb's table is partial and in-frame only. The table lists more than 5,000 clones, around 45% of them singletons, with more than 6.5% in the top ten. Sequencing used lung tumor tissue, obtained before any cancer treatment. These receptors all come from a man aged 35-69 years with stage III lung adenocarcinoma. Both conserved end residues are part of each CDR3. The D gene is left open where the match is weak. Expanded clones get a size class; other rows say once, few or many, or leave the size out.

>few|.|TRBJ1-1|TRBV19
CASSMSPGSAEAFF
TGTGCCAGTAGTATGAGTCCGGGGAGCGCTGAAGCTTTCTTT
>.|.|TRBJ2-7|TRBV9
CASSVTGSYEQYF
TGTGCCAGCAGCGTAACGGGATCCTACGAGCAGTACTTC
>once|TRBD2|TRBJ2-2|TRBV5-1
CASSLADRAGGSGELFF
TGCGCCAGCAGCTTGGCCGATAGGGCGGGAGGCTCCGGGGAGCTGTTTTTT
>medium-sized|.|TRBJ2-3|TRBV11-3
CASSYAAASTDTQYF
TGTGCCAGCAGCTACGCGGCGGCTAGCACAGATACGCAGTATTTT
>.|.|TRBJ2-4|TRBV6-8
CASESGVAKNIQYF
TGTGCCAGCGAGTCGGGAGTAGCCAAAAACATTCAGTACTTC
>medium-sized|TRBD1|TRBJ2-2|TRBV6-8
CASSYGTGNTGELFF
TGTGCCAGCAGTTACGGGACAGGGAACACCGGGGAGCTGTTTTTT
>once|.|TRBJ1-2|TRBV5-1
CASSPTPDSLYGYTF
TGCGCCAGCAGCCCCACGCCGGACAGCTTATATGGCTACACCTTC
>.|.|TRBJ1-1|TRBV2
CASSVGGAEAFF
TGTGCCAGCAGTGTTGGAGGGGCTGAAGCTTTCTTT
>once|.|TRBJ1-4|TRBV18
CASSPRQADGRTNEKLFF
TGTGCCAGCTCACCTCGACAGGCGGATGGGCGAACTAATGAAAAACTGTTTTTT
>.|.|TRBJ2-1|TRBV7-6
CASSLKSDHLSEQFF
TGTGCCAGCAGCTTAAAGTCCGATCACCTTTCGGAGCAGTTCTTC
>.|.|TRBJ2-2|TRBV30
CAWSHLGAANTGELFF
TGTGCCTGGAGTCACTTAGGGGCCGCGAACACCGGGGAGCTGTTTTTT
>.|TRBD2|TRBJ2-1|TRBV5-1
CASSGLAAGGNEQFF
TGCGCCAGCAGCGGATTAGCGGCGGGGGGCAATGAGCAGTTCTTC
>once|TRBD1|TRBJ1-6|TRBV19
CASSMGQGGSPLHF
TGTGCCAGTAGCATGGGACAGGGTGGTTCACCCCTCCACTTT
>.|TRBD2|TRBJ2-3|TRBV29-1
CNVSGLAGTDTQYF
TGCAACGTTTCTGGACTAGCGGGCACAGATACGCAGTATTTT
>.|TRBD1|TRBJ2-3|TRBV30
CAWSAQGDTQYF
TGTGCCTGGAGTGCACAGGGGGATACGCAGTATTTT
>few|.|TRBJ1-3|TRBV30
CAWSVDSGNTIYF
TGTGCCTGGAGTGTAGACTCTGGAAACACCATATATTTT
>few|.|TRBJ1-2|TRBV14
CASSQDYGLYGYTF
TGTGCCAGCAGCCAAGATTACGGCCTCTATGGCTACACCTTC
>medium-sized|.|TRBJ1-4|TRBV6-8
CASKRSATNEKLFF
TGTGCCAGCAAGAGGTCTGCAACTAATGAAAAACTGTTTTTT
>medium-sized|.|TRBJ2-2|TRBV11-3
CASSPPRGSKGSGELFF
TGTGCCAGCAGCCCGCCGAGGGGAAGCAAGGGCTCCGGGGAGCTGTTTTTT
>.|.|TRBJ1-2|TRBV19
CASSFSYGYTF
TGTGCCAGTAGTTTCTCCTACGGCTACACCTTC
>few|.|TRBJ2-7|TRBV2
CASSGDLLYEQYF
TGTGCCAGCAGTGGGGATCTCCTGTACGAGCAGTACTTC
>few|TRBD1|TRBJ2-4|TRBV29-1
CSVRGQENIQYF
TGCAGCGTTAGGGGACAGGAAAACATTCAGTACTTC
>few|TRBD1|TRBJ2-7|TRBV11-3
CASSLGQGVTYEQYF
TGTGCCAGCAGCTTAGGGCAGGGGGTCACCTACGAGCAGTACTTC
>.|.|TRBJ2-1|TRBV30
CAWGLEVYEQFF
TGTGCCTGGGGACTGGAGGTCTATGAGCAGTTCTTC
>few|TRBD1|TRBJ1-2|TRBV29-1
CSVDHGTGDLYGYTF
TGCAGCGTTGACCACGGGACAGGGGACCTCTATGGCTACACCTTC
>.|.|TRBJ1-5|TRBV29-1
CSVVVAGRDQPQHF
TGCAGCGTTGTAGTGGCGGGGAGGGATCAGCCCCAGCATTTT
>.|.|TRBJ1-1|TRBV5-1
CASTRGTPNTEAFF
TGCGCCAGCACCCGAGGGACACCGAACACTGAAGCTTTCTTT
>.|TRBD1|TRBJ2-7|TRBV29-1
CSVAGTGFDEQYF
TGCAGCGTTGCGGGGACAGGGTTCGACGAGCAGTACTTC
>.|TRBD1|TRBJ1-6|TRBV18
CASSPQPTGANSPLHF
TGTGCCAGCTCACCCCAACCGACAGGGGCCAATTCACCCCTCCACTTT
>.|TRBD1|TRBJ2-5|TRBV10-2
CASSERGTGTQTQYF
TGCGCCAGCAGTGAGAGGGGGACAGGGACGCAGACCCAGTACTTC
>.|.|TRBJ1-4|TRBV6-8
CASSPGRTNEKLFF
TGTGCCAGCAGCCCGGGACGGACTAATGAAAAACTGTTTTTT
>medium-sized|.|TRBJ2-1|TRBV11-3
CASSFGPQRGEQFF
TGTGCCAGCAGCTTCGGCCCGCAGCGTGGTGAGCAGTTCTTC
>.|TRBD2|TRBJ2-1|TRBV6-8
CASSYLGGGEQFF
TGTGCCAGCAGTTACCTCGGGGGGGGTGAGCAGTTCTTC
>.|.|TRBJ1-5|TRBV19
CASSIVRGIVNQPQHF
TGTGCCAGTAGTATAGTAAGAGGGATAGTCAATCAGCCCCAGCATTTT
>once|TRBD1|TRBJ1-4|TRBV4-1
CASSQTGGEGEKLFF
TGCGCCAGCAGCCAAACAGGGGGCGAGGGTGAAAAACTGTTTTTT
>.|.|TRBJ1-5|TRBV9
CASSEDNRVSQPQHF
TGTGCCAGCAGTGAAGATAACAGGGTGAGTCAGCCCCAGCATTTT
>.|.|TRBJ1-5|TRBV19
CASSEQTAQPQHF
TGTGCCAGTAGTGAGCAGACAGCTCAGCCCCAGCATTTT
>.|.|TRBJ2-6|TRBV18
CASSPQILSGANVLTF
TGTGCCAGCTCACCCCAAATACTCTCTGGGGCCAACGTCCTGACTTTC
>.|.|TRBJ1-3|TRBV7-8
CASSLRVFGNTIYF
TGTGCCAGCAGCTTACGTGTTTTTGGAAACACCATATATTTT
>.|.|TRBJ2-1|TRBV6-9
CASRGEQSNNEQFF
TGTGCCAGCAGGGGAGAACAGTCGAACAATGAGCAGTTCTTC
>.|TRBD2|TRBJ2-3|TRBV29-1
CSAVAGPSTDTQYF
TGCAGCGCTGTAGCGGGACCTAGCACAGATACGCAGTATTTT
>.|.|TRBJ2-5|TRBV4-1
CASSLLLGSGDMEETQYF
TGCGCCAGCAGCCTACTCCTTGGGTCTGGGGACATGGAAGAGACCCAGTACTTC
>few|.|TRBJ2-1|TRBV1
CASSQPPGTPNNEQFF
TGCGCCAGCAGCCAGCCCCCCGGGACACCAAACAATGAGCAGTTCTTC
>.|TRBD2|TRBJ2-7|TRBV30
CASRTSGTGAYEQYF
TGTGCCTCCCGGACTAGCGGGACGGGAGCCTACGAGCAGTACTTC
>.|.|TRBJ2-2|TRBV12-1
CASSFGQGYTGELFF
TGTGCCAGCAGCTTTGGGCAGGGCTACACCGGGGAGCTGTTTTTT
>.|.|TRBJ2-3|TRBV19
CASRRGTRDTDTQYF
TGTGCCAGTAGAAGGGGTACTCGGGACACAGATACGCAGTATTTT
>.|TRBD2|TRBJ2-1|TRBV19
CASKTYDLTSGGNEQFF
TGTGCCAGTAAAACTTATGATCTTACTAGCGGGGGAAATGAGCAGTTCTTC
>.|.|TRBJ2-2|TRBV29-1
CSVNRVTGELFF
TGCAGCGTGAACAGGGTCACCGGGGAGCTGTTTTTT
>.|TRBD1|TRBJ2-5|TRBV30
CAWGGQPQETQYF
TGTGCCTGGGGGGGACAGCCCCAAGAGACCCAGTACTTC
>medium-sized|.|TRBJ1-1|TRBV11-3
CASSSRTAIPLGTEAFF
TGTGCCAGCAGCTCCCGGACAGCTATACCCTTAGGGACTGAAGCTTTCTTT
>.|.|TRBJ1-1|TRBV30
CAWSLTGMNTEAFF
TGTGCCTGGAGTCTCACAGGGATGAACACTGAAGCTTTCTTT
>few|.|TRBJ2-6|TRBV6-8
CASSSTISGANVLTF
TGTGCCAGCAGCTCGACGATCTCTGGGGCCAACGTCCTGACTTTC
>.|.|TRBJ2-1|TRBV18
CASSPPTVYNEQFF
TGTGCCAGCTCACCTCCGACAGTTTACAATGAGCAGTTCTTC